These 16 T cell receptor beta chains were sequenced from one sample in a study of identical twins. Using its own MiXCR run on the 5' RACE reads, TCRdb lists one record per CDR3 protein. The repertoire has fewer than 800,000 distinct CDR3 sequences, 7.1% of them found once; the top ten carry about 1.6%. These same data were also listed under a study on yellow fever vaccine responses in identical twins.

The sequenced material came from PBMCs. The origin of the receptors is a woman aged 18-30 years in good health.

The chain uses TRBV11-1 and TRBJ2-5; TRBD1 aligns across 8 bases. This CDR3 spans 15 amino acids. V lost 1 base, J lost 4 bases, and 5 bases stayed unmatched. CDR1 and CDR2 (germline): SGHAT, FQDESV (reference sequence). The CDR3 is CASSLEDRVLETQYF. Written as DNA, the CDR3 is TGTGCCAGCAGCTTAGAGGACAGGGTTTTAGAGACCCAGTACTTC.

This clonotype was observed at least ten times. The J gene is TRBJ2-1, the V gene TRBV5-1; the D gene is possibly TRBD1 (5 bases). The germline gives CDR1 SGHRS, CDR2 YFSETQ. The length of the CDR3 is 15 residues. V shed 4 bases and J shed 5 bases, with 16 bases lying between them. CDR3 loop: CASSEDGQGNNEQFF. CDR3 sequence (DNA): TGCGCCAGCAGCGAGGACGGACAAGGTAACAATGAGCAGTTCTTC.

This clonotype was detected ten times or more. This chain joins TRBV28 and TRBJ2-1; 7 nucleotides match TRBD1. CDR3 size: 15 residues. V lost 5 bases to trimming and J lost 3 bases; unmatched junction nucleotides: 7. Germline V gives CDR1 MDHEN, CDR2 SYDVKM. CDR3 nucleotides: TGTGCCAGCAGTAGCACAGGGGTTGACTACAATGAGCAGTTCTTC. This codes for CASSSTGVDYNEQFF. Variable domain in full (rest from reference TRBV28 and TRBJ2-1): DVKVTQSSRYLVKRTGEKVFLECVQDMDHENMFWYRQDPGLGLRLIYFSYDVKMKEKGDIPEGYSVSREKKERFSLILESASTNQTSMYLCASSSTGVDYNEQFFGPGTRLTVL.

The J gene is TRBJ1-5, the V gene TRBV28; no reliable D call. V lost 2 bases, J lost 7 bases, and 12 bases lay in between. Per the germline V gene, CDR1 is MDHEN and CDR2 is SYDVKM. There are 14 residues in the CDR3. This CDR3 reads CASSLAWTGQPQHF. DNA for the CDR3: TGTGCCAGCAGTTTAGCTTGGACCGGCCAGCCCCAGCATTTT. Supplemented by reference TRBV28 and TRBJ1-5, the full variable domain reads DVKVTQSSRYLVKRTGEKVFLECVQDMDHENMFWYRQDPGLGLRLIYFSYDVKMKEKGDIPEGYSVSREKKERFSLILESASTNQTSMYLCASSLAWTGQPQHFGDGTRLSIL.

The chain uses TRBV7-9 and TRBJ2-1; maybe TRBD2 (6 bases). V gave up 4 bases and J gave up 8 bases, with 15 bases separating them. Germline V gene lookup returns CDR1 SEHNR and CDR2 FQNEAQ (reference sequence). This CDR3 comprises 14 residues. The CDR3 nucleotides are TGTGCCAGCAGCTCGACTAGTAAGGGTGATGAGCAGTTCTTC. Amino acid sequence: CASSSTSKGDEQFF.

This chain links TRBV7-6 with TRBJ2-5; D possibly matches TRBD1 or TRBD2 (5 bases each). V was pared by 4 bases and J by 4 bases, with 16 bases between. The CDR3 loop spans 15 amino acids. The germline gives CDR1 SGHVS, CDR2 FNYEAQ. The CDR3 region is CASSSPGTLGETQYF. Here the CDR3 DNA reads TGTGCCAGCAGCTCGCCCGGGACCCTAGGAGAGACCCAGTACTTC.

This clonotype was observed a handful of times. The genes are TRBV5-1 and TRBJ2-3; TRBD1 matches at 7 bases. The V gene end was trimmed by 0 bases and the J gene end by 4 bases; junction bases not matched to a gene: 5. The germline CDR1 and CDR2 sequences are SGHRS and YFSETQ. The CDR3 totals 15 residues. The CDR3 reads CASSLEDRPPDTQYF. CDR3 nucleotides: TGCGCCAGCAGCTTGGAGGACAGGCCACCAGATACGCAGTATTTT.

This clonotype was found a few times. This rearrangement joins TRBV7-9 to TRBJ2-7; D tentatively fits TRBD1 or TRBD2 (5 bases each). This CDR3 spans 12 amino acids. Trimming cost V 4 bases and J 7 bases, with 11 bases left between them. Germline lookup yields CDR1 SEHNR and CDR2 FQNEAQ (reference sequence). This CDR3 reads CASSSQDSEQYF. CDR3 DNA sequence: TGTGCCAGCAGCTCACAGGACTCGGAGCAGTACTTC. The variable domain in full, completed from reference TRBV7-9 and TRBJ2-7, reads DTGVSQNPRHKITKRGQNVTFRCDPISEHNRLYWYRQTLGQGPEFLTYFQNEAQLEKSRLLSDRFSAERPKGSFSTLEIQRTEQGDSAMYLCASSSQDSEQYFGPGTRLTVT.

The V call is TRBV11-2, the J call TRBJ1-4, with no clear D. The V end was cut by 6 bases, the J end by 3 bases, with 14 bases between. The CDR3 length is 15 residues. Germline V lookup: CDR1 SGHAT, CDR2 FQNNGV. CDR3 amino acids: CASREVHTANEKLFF. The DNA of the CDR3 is TGTGCCAGCAGGGAGGTCCATACAGCTAATGAAAAACTGTTTTTT.

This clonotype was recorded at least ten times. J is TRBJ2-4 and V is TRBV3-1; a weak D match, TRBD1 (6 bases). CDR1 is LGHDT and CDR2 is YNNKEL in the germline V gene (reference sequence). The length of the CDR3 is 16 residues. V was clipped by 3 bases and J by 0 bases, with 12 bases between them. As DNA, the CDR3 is TGTGCCAGCAGCCAGGACAGTGCGATAGCCAAAAACATTCAGTACTTC. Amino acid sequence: CASSQDSAIAKNIQYF.

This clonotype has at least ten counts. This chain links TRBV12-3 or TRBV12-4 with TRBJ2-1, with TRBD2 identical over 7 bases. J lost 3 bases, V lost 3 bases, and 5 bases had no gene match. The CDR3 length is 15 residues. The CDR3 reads CASSFGASGYNEQFF. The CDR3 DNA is TGTGCCAGCAGTTTTGGGGCTAGCGGCTACAATGAGCAGTTCTTC.

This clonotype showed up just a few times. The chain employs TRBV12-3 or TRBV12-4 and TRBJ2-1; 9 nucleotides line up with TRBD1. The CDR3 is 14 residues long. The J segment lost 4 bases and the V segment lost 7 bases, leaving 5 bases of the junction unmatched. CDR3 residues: CASNTGGGYNEQFF. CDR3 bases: TGTGCCAGCAACACAGGGGGCGGGTACAATGAGCAGTTCTTC.

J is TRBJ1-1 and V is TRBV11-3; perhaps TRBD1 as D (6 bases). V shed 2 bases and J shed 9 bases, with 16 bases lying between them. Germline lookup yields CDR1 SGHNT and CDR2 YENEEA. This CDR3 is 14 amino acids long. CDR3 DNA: TGTGCCAGCAGCTTAAAGACAGGTGGTAATAAAGCTTTCTTT. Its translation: CASSLKTGGNKAFF.

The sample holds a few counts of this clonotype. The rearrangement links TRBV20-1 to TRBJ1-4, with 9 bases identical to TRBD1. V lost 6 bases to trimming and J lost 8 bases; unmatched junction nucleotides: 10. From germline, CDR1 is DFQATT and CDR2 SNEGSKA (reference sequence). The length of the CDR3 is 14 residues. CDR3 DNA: TGCAGTGCGCCCCCGGGACAGGGCTACGAAAAACTGTTTTTT. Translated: CSAPPGQGYEKLFF.

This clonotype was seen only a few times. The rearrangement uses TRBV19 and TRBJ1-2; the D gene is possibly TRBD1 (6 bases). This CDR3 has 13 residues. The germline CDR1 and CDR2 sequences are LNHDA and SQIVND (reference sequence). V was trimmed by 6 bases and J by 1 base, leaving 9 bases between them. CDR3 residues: CASRRTVNYGYTF. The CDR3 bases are TGTGCCAGTAGAAGGACAGTTAACTATGGCTACACCTTC.

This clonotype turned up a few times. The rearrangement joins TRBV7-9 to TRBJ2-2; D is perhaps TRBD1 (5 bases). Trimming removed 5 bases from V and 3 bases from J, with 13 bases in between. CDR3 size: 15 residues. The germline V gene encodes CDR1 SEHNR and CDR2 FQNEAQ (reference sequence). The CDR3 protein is CASSAGAPDTGELFF. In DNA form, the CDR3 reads TGTGCCAGCAGCGCTGGGGCCCCGGACACCGGGGAGCTGTTTTTT.